Listed here is a single T cell receptor (beta chain). The target antigen is unknown. The sample belongs to a study of T cells in narcolepsy. The method was immunoSEQ multiplex PCR; TCRdb's version includes in-frame clones alone and lacks a portion of them. The sample lists 25,000 to 30,000 clones, around 87% occurring once. Study findings and constraints: Healthy controls reportedly lacked the autoreactive clonotypes serially found in patients' blood. In some patient and control memory CD4+ samples, autoreactive clones were absent.

This CDR3 region has 14 residues. V was pared by 4 bases and J by 4 bases, with 13 bases between. CDR1 and CDR2 (germline): SEHNR, FQNEAQ (reference sequence). Material: memory (CD45RA-) CD4+ T cells from blood. The TCR was taken from a human donor in good health. This chain connects TRBV7-9 to TRBJ1-2; D remains ambiguous. In nucleotides, the CDR3 is TGTGCCAGCAGCTCCAATGGCCCTCTCTATGGCTACACCTTC. Its translation is CASSSNGPLYGYTF.